The rows below give T cell receptor beta chains drawn from one sample of a study of T-cell reconstitution after alpha-beta-depleted transplantation in children. In TCRdb, the PCR reads were re-called with MiXCR into one record per CDR3 protein. The sample records about 600,000 distinct CDR3 sequences, 10% to 15% being singletons. Sequencing was performed on PBMCs, mostly from graft donor cells, taken 360 days after TCRalphabeta/CD19-depleted stem cell transplant. Receptor source: a male patient aged 10 to 17 who had a stem cell transplant for acute myeloid leukemia, so the T cells may come from the graft donor. Each CDR3 is given with its conserved first and last residue. A D gene is named only where the DNA matches it firmly. The size entry is marked missing in some rows and otherwise reads once, few, many or a size class.

v_gene	j_gene	d_gene	abundance	CDR3aa	CDR3nt
TRBV7-6	TRBJ2-5	TRBD2	many	CASSLLAGVGETQYF	TGTGCCAGCAGCCTACTAGCGGGAGTGGGGGAGACCCAGTACTTC
TRBV28	TRBJ2-1	TRBD2	few	CASSGRENWSNEQFF	TGTGCCAGCAGCGGGAGGGAGAACTGGAGCAATGAGCAGTTCTTC
TRBV6-2/TRBV6-3	TRBJ2-3	TRBD1	-	CASSSPRTGVRDTQYF	TGTGCCAGCAGTTCTCCGAGGACAGGGGTTCGAGATACGCAGTATTTT
TRBV19	TRBJ2-7	-	-	CASSPRGAYSYEQYF	TGTGCCAGTAGCCCCCGGGGGGCCTACTCCTACGAGCAGTACTTC
TRBV28	TRBJ2-4	-	-	CASSLMDGLAKNIQYF	TGTGCCAGCAGTTTAATGGACGGCTTAGCCAAAAACATTCAGTACTTC
TRBV7-2	TRBJ2-7	TRBD2	few	CASSWGGGEPYEQYF	TGTGCCAGCAGCTGGGGGGGAGGCGAACCCTACGAGCAGTACTTC
TRBV5-1	TRBJ2-6	TRBD1	-	CASSPWTGSSSGANVLTF	TGCGCCAGCAGCCCGTGGACAGGTTCCAGCTCTGGGGCCAACGTCCTGACTTTC
TRBV11-2	TRBJ2-2	-	-	CASRGLRERTGELFF	TGTGCCAGCAGGGGCCTGAGGGAGAGAACCGGGGAGCTGTTTTTT
TRBV7-6	TRBJ2-5	TRBD2	-	CASSLLTSGGETQYF	TGTGCCAGCAGCCTACTGACTAGCGGAGGGGAGACCCAGTACTTC
TRBV11-2	TRBJ2-3	TRBD2	few	CASSLDRLAGGSRRTDTQYF	TGTGCCAGCAGCTTAGATCGACTAGCGGGAGGGTCACGGCGCACAGATACGCAGTATTTT
TRBV28	TRBJ1-5	-	-	CASSLVGGVIVGNQPQHF	TGTGCCAGCAGTTTAGTAGGGGGAGTGATTGTGGGCAATCAGCCCCAGCATTTT
TRBV12-5	TRBJ2-1	-	-	CASGLAPIIEQFF	TGTGCTAGTGGTTTGGCCCCTATAATTGAGCAGTTCTTC
TRBV6-5	TRBJ2-1	TRBD2	-	CASSYFAQAGDSNEQFF	TGTGCCAGCAGTTACTTCGCCCAAGCGGGAGACTCCAATGAGCAGTTCTTC
TRBV29-1	TRBJ1-2	-	-	CSAKAFDGNYGYTF	TGCAGCGCGAAAGCTTTTGACGGTAACTATGGCTACACCTTC
TRBV2	TRBJ2-2	-	few	CASSPWGESNTGELFF	TGTGCCAGCAGTCCCTGGGGGGAATCGAACACCGGGGAGCTGTTTTTT
TRBV29-1	TRBJ2-5	-	many	CSVPRGSAIETQYF	TGCAGCGTCCCTAGGGGGTCGGCCATAGAGACCCAGTACTTC
TRBV5-1	TRBJ2-5	TRBD1	-	CASSSSRDRERPVQETQYF	TGCGCCAGCAGCTCGTCCCGGGACAGGGAACGTCCAGTCCAAGAGACCCAGTACTTC
TRBV3-1	TRBJ2-1	TRBD1	-	CASSQYGQGSSYNEQFF	TGTGCCAGCAGCCAATACGGACAGGGGAGCTCCTACAATGAGCAGTTCTTC
TRBV10-3	TRBJ2-1	TRBD2	-	CAISERSGRADNEQFF	TGTGCCATCAGTGAACGGAGCGGGAGGGCGGACAATGAGCAGTTCTTC
TRBV28	TRBJ2-1	TRBD2	-	CASSQTGLVDNEQFF	TGTGCCAGCAGTCAGACGGGACTAGTGGACAATGAGCAGTTCTTC
TRBV29-1	TRBJ2-7	-	-	CSVELSNGYEQYF	TGCAGCGTTGAATTAAGCAACGGCTACGAGCAGTACTTC
TRBV19	TRBJ2-1	TRBD2	-	CASSIFPTSGRADEQFF	TGTGCCAGTAGTATATTCCCGACTAGCGGGAGGGCCGATGAGCAGTTCTTC
TRBV12-3/TRBV12-4	TRBJ2-1	-	few	CASSRDYPSYNEQFF	TGTGCCAGCAGTCGAGACTACCCGTCCTACAATGAGCAGTTCTTC
TRBV12-3/TRBV12-4	TRBJ2-3	TRBD2	-	CASSMPSSGSVGHTQYF	TGTGCCAGCAGTATGCCGTCTAGCGGGAGTGTTGGTCATACGCAGTATTTT
TRBV15	TRBJ1-5	-	-	CATSSARGKGNQPQHF	TGTGCCACCAGCAGCGCCCGTGGAAAGGGGAATCAGCCCCAGCATTTT
TRBV7-2	TRBJ2-7	-	-	CASSLNSGYEQYF	TGTGCCAGCAGCTTGAATAGCGGCTACGAGCAGTACTTC
TRBV29-1	TRBJ1-4	-	many	CSAAGQWNEKLFF	TGCAGCGCCGCGGGCCAATGGAATGAAAAACTGTTTTTT
TRBV18	TRBJ1-2	-	-	CASSPQGYAGYTF	TGTGCCAGCTCACCCCAGGGGTACGCTGGCTACACCTTC
TRBV28	TRBJ2-1	-	few	CASRGATSYNEQFF	TGTGCCAGCAGAGGGGCGACTTCCTACAATGAGCAGTTCTTC
TRBV15	TRBJ2-1	TRBD1	-	CATSGQGAAYNEQFF	TGTGCCACCAGCGGCCAGGGGGCGGCCTACAATGAGCAGTTCTTC
TRBV11-1	TRBJ2-7	TRBD2	-	CASSLTLSGTSGSYEQYF	TGTGCCAGCAGCCTAACTCTCTCCGGGACTAGCGGGAGTTACGAGCAGTACTTC
TRBV7-3	TRBJ2-1	-	-	CASSPRIGPYNEQFF	TGTGCCAGCAGTCCCCGCATAGGGCCCTACAATGAGCAGTTCTTC
TRBV20-1	TRBJ2-7	-	many	CSASTTLSYEQYF	TGCAGTGCTAGCACGACTCTGTCCTACGAGCAGTACTTC
TRBV14	TRBJ2-5	-	few	CASSQAGSLGTQYF	TGTGCCAGCAGCCAAGCGGGCAGCCTAGGGACCCAGTACTTC
TRBV28	TRBJ2-7	-	few	CASSLSAFREHEQYF	TGTGCCAGCAGTTTATCCGCATTTAGGGAGCACGAGCAGTACTTC
TRBV20-1	TRBJ2-2	-	few	CSASFGPGELFF	TGCAGTGCTAGTTTTGGTCCCGGGGAGCTGTTTTTT
TRBV6-2/TRBV6-3	TRBJ2-7	-	many	CASSVGQYEQYF	TGTGCCAGCAGCGTAGGACAGTACGAGCAGTACTTC
TRBV25-1	TRBJ1-5	TRBD1	-	CASSDTTGGIGNQPQHF	TGTGCCAGCAGTGACACGACAGGGGGCATAGGCAATCAGCCCCAGCATTTT
TRBV12-3/TRBV12-4	TRBJ2-3	TRBD2	many	CASTAAGAGDTQYF	TGTGCCAGCACCGCAGCGGGAGCAGGGGATACGCAGTATTTT
TRBV12-3/TRBV12-4	TRBJ2-3	TRBD1	few	CASSSRPGQGAHGTDTQYF	TGTGCCAGCAGTTCCAGACCGGGACAGGGGGCGCATGGCACAGATACGCAGTATTTT
TRBV10-3	TRBJ2-5	-	many	CAISGGADFQETQYF	TGTGCCATCAGTGGTGGAGCGGACTTCCAAGAGACCCAGTACTTC
TRBV29-1	TRBJ1-1	-	once	CIVRTGGHSEAFF	TGCATCGTAAGGACGGGGGGGCACAGTGAAGCTTTCTTT
TRBV20-1	TRBJ2-1	TRBD2	few	CSASPPLRGLAGSEQFF	TGCAGTGCTAGTCCACCCCTACGGGGACTAGCGGGATCTGAGCAGTTCTTC
TRBV12-3/TRBV12-4	TRBJ2-2	-	few	CASRTSAEMNTGELFF	TGTGCCAGCAGGACGTCGGCAGAAATGAACACCGGGGAGCTGTTTTTT
TRBV7-2	TRBJ2-2	-	-	CASSLARGTGELFF	TGTGCCAGCAGCTTAGCGCGGGGAACCGGGGAGCTGTTTTTT
TRBV20-1	TRBJ2-1	-	-	CSASGRSQGPYNEQFF	TGCAGTGCTAGCGGGAGGTCCCAGGGGCCCTACAATGAGCAGTTCTTC
TRBV5-1	TRBJ2-3	TRBD2	many	CASSLELAGGPTDTQYF	TGCGCCAGCAGCTTGGAACTAGCGGGAGGGCCAACAGATACGCAGTATTTT
TRBV11-2	TRBJ2-3	TRBD2	few	CASSFSGTSGRAKSDTQYF	TGTGCCAGCAGCTTCTCCGGGACTAGCGGGAGGGCGAAGTCGGATACGCAGTATTTT
TRBV27	TRBJ2-5	-	few	CASSLGAGSHRYF	TGTGCCAGCAGTCTCGGGGCGGGGAGCCACCGCTACTTC
TRBV7-2	TRBJ2-4	TRBD2	few	CASRVAGRNIQYF	TGTGCCAGCAGGGTAGCGGGACGGAACATTCAGTACTTC
TRBV29-1	TRBJ1-4	-	few	CSVEGGHTNEKLFF	TGCAGCGTTGAAGGGGGGCACACTAATGAAAAACTGTTTTTT
TRBV27	TRBJ2-7	TRBD2	-	CASSFGGGPTGDEQYF	TGTGCCAGCAGTTTTGGGGGAGGGCCCACAGGTGACGAGCAGTACTTC
TRBV6-5	TRBJ2-1	-	many	CAIGTGYNEQFF	TGTGCCATCGGGACGGGCTACAATGAGCAGTTCTTC